This T cell receptor (beta chain) comes out of a study of shared clonotypes between healthy human individuals. CDR3 length: 14 residues. Germline loops: CDR1 MNHEY, CDR2 SVGAGI. V was clipped by 6 bases and J by 1 base, with 11 bases between them. Produced via immunoSEQ multiplex PCR; TCRdb's table is partial and in-frame only. Of about 680,000 clones in the sample, about 74% were seen once. This clonotype originated in a young woman in good health. V gene TRBV6-5 combines with J gene TRBJ2-3; possible D gene TRBD2, 5 bases. Sequencing used memory CD4+ T cells sorted from blood. Regarding subset: CD45RA-negative fraction. The CDR3 DNA reads as TGTGCCAGCAGACAGCGGCTGCGCACAGATACGCAGTATTTT. Its translation: CASRQRLRTDTQYF.